The next 15 T cell receptor beta chains were all read from a single sample in a study of OX40 agonist ivuxolimab in advanced cancers. Generated by immunoSEQ multiplex PCR, the TCRdb table keeps only in-frame clones and is missing some. Counted here are some 19,000 clones, 65% to 85% occurring once; the ten biggest clones make up roughly 3.8%. The material sequenced was CD4+ or CD8+ T cells sorted from blood, taken in a trial of the OX40 agonist ivuxolimab. These receptors all stem from an adult with an advanced solid tumor such as melanoma, head and neck, liver or kidney cancer.

The chain recombines TRBV7-2 with TRBJ2-7, with 8 nucleotides matching TRBD1. CDR3 length: 15 amino acids. In germline, CDR1 is SGHTA, CDR2 FQGNSA. V lost 5 bases and J lost 3; bases outside the gene matches: 9. CDR3 amino acids: CASSKSGTGYYEQYF. The CDR3 DNA sequence: TGTGCCAGCAGCAAGTCCGGGACAGGTTACTACGAGCAGTACTTC.

The chain couples TRBV7-2 to TRBJ1-1, with unresolved D. With 2 bases removed from V and 7 bases from J, the gap between germline ends came to 8 bases. The CDR3 is made up of 12 amino acids. Germline assignment: CDR1 SGHTA and CDR2 FQGNSA. The CDR3 sequence: CASSLPSGEAFF. In nucleotides, the CDR3 is TGTGCCAGCAGCTTACCTTCAGGTGAAGCTTTCTTT.

The chain joins TRBV10-3 to TRBJ1-3; D remains ambiguous. The CDR3 covers 15 residues. Trimming shortened V by 3 bases and J by 0 bases, and 9 bases separated the two germline ends. Germline V CDR1 and CDR2: ENHRY, SYGVKD. The chain's CDR3 is CAISDPMSSGNTIYF. CDR3 DNA sequence: TGTGCCATCAGTGATCCGATGAGCTCTGGAAACACCATATATTTT.

V usage is TRBV19 and J usage is TRBJ2-5; D gene ambiguous. The CDR3 contains 12 residues. V was clipped by 7 bases and J by 7 bases, with 13 bases between them. Germline-derived CDR1 and CDR2 are LNHDA and SQIVND (reference sequence). The CDR3 coding sequence is TGTGCCAGTATTGGACCGTACGGGACCCAGTACTTC. Protein: CASIGPYGTQYF.

CDR3 sequence reads: CASSARGAGGSYNEQFF. CDR3 DNA: TGTGCCAGTAGTGCTCGCGGAGCGGGAGGCTCCTACAATGAGCAGTTCTTC. The chain employs TRBV19 and TRBJ2-1; 9 bases fit TRBD2. Germline CDR1 reads LNHDA; CDR2 reads SQIVND (reference sequence). The J segment lost 0 bases and the V segment lost 5 bases, leaving 8 bases of the junction unmatched. The CDR3 has 17 amino acids. Together with reference TRBV19 and TRBJ2-1, the CDR3 gives the full variable domain: DGGITQSPKYLFRKEGQNVTLSCEQNLNHDAMYWYRQDPGQGLRLIYYSQIVNDFQKGDIAEGYSVSREKKESFPLTVTSAQKNPTAFYLCASSARGAGGSYNEQFFGPGTRLTVL.

The chain couples TRBV21-1 to TRBJ2-7; the DNA was not used to check the table's D call, TRBD1. TRBV21-1 has pseudogene status. CDR3 size: 16 residues. The CDR3 sequence: CASRPVGGQTIYEQYF. The CDR3 region has the DNA TGTGCCAGCAGACCGGTAGGGGGCCAAACAATCTACGAGCAGTACTTC.

The rearrangement uses TRBV6-6 and TRBJ2-5; D is undetermined. Deletions cut 6 bases from V and 2 bases from J, with 19 bases between. The CDR3 is 16 amino acids. The germline V gene encodes CDR1 MNHNY and CDR2 SVGAGI (reference sequence). CDR3 sequence: CASRLVMGVAQETQYF. The DNA of the CDR3 is TGTGCCAGCAGGCTTGTCATGGGTGTTGCGCAAGAGACCCAGTACTTC.

This chain uses TRBV30 with TRBJ1-1; D is undetermined. V dropped 7 bases and J dropped 1 base, with 13 bases sitting between them. CDR3 length: 13 residues. From germline, CDR1 is GTSNPN and CDR2 SVGIG (reference sequence). This CDR3 is CAYSISANTEAFF. DNA of the CDR3: TGTGCCTACTCCATTTCGGCGAACACTGAAGCTTTCTTT.

J is TRBJ2-1 and V is TRBV7-3; the D gene is possibly TRBD2 (5 bases). V lost 0 bases to trimming and J lost 2 bases, with 5 bases between them. The CDR3 totals 14 residues. Per germline, CDR1 SGHTA and CDR2 FQGTGA. The CDR3 nucleotides read TGTGCCAGCAGCTTAACTAGCGCCTACAATGAGCAGTTCTTC. Its protein product is CASSLTSAYNEQFF.

V is TRBV28 and J is TRBJ1-4; no clear D. The V end lost 2 bases, the J end lost 6 bases, and 4 bases lay between the germline ends. The CDR3 length is 12 residues. Germline assignment: CDR1 MDHEN and CDR2 SYDVKM. This chain's CDR3 is CASSLRDEKLFF. The DNA of the CDR3 is TGTGCCAGCAGTTTAAGGGATGAAAAACTGTTTTTT.

This chain joins TRBV5-6 and TRBJ2-1; TRBD2 aligns across 9 bases. The CDR3 runs to 15 residues. The germline V gene encodes CDR1 SGHDT and CDR2 YYEEEE. Trimming took 1 base from V and 9 from J; bases not matched to a gene: 8. CDR3 nucleotide sequence: TGTGCCAGCAGCTTGTACGGGACTAGCTTCGGTGAGCAGTTCTTC. Translating it yields CASSLYGTSFGEQFF.

The chain uses TRBV11-1 and TRBJ1-5; tentatively, D is TRBD1 (6 bases). The V end lost 8 bases, the J end lost 7 bases, and 24 bases lay between the germline ends. The CDR3 has 16 residues. CDR1 SGHAT and CDR2 FQDESV come from the germline V gene (reference sequence). Written as DNA, the CDR3 is TGTGCCAGCCATTCCGTGTCGTACAGGGTCTCCCAGCCCCAGCATTTT. Its translation: CASHSVSYRVSQPQHF. Combining the CDR3 with reference TRBV11-1 and TRBJ1-5 gives the whole variable domain EAEVAQSPRYKITEKSQAVAFWCDPISGHATLYWYRQILGQGPELLVQFQDESVVDDSQLPKDRFSAERLKGVDSTLKIQPAELGDSAMYLCASHSVSYRVSQPQHFGDGTRLSIL.

The chain couples TRBV21-1 to TRBJ2-6; whether TRBD1, the table's D call, matches the DNA was not checked. TRBV21-1 is reported as a pseudogene. This CDR3 has 19 amino acids. In DNA form, the CDR3 reads TGTGCCAGCAGCAGCTCATCGGACAGGGGAGGAAGTGGGGCCAACGTCCTGACTTTC. It translates to CASSSSSDRGGSGANVLTF.

The chain carries TRBV7-2 and TRBJ2-5; 12 positions agree with TRBD2. The J call could be wrong; TRBJ2-7 is a better fit for the DNA end. Germline CDR1 reads SGHTA; CDR2 reads FQGNSA. CDR3 length equals 14 residues. The CDR3 nucleotides read TGTGCCAGCAGCTTTGGACTAGCGGGATACGAGCAGTACTTC. Translated, it gives CASSFGLAGYEQYF.

The chain has TRBV6-1 and TRBJ2-3; the D is unclear. Trimming took 2 bases from V and 1 from J, leaving 4 bases between them. Germline CDR1 is MNHNS and CDR2 is SASEGT. The CDR3 is 13 residues long. The CDR3 DNA reads as TGTGCCAGCAGTGAAAGGGGCACAGATACGCAGTATTTT. Its protein is CASSERGTDTQYF.